The 5 T cell receptor beta chains given below trace back to one sample, sequenced in a study of regulatory T cells in long-lasting Graves disease. Through Arm-PCR of CDR3 regions and iRepertoire HTBI primers, TCR beta libraries were built. MiXCR was run by TCRdb on the multiplex PCR reads, yielding one entry per CDR3 protein. The sample has approximately 540,000 distinct CDR3 sequences; around 11% are singletons. Time point of the sample: newly diagnosed GD, antithyroid drugs for less than 3 months. There was RNA extracted from PBMCs, and the TCR library was made from it. These same records also appear under a second study, on T cells in Graves' hyperthyroidism and ophthalmopathy.

This sample comprised peripheral blood mononuclear cells (PBMCs), obtained at new diagnosis, from a patient treated with antithyroid drugs. The receptors come from a woman under 40 with Graves disease.

This clonotype has a handful of counts. The gene calls are TRBV4-1 and TRBJ2-7; D call uncertain. Trimming left V 1 base short and J 4 bases short, with 8 bases between. There are 13 residues in the CDR3. The V gene's germline CDR1 is MGHRA and CDR2 YSYEKL. The CDR3 region is CASSQVKGYEQYF. The CDR3 DNA sequence: TGCGCCAGCAGCCAAGTGAAGGGTTACGAGCAGTACTTC.

This clonotype was found many times. This chain joins TRBV9 and TRBJ2-7, with 7 bases identical to TRBD1. Germline V gives CDR1 SGDLS, CDR2 YYNGEE. J lost 3 bases, V lost 3 bases, and 6 bases had no gene match. This CDR3 is 14 amino acids long. CDR3 nucleotides: TGTGCCAGCAGCGAGACGGGACAGAACTACGAGCAGTACTTC. This translates into CASSETGQNYEQYF.

This clonotype was seen a handful of times. The chain employs TRBV18 and TRBJ2-1; TRBD2 is a possible D gene (5 bases). This CDR3 region has 17 residues. The germline CDR1 and CDR2 sequences are KGHSH and LQKENI. V was shortened by 4 bases and J by 0 bases, with 16 bases between the two germline ends. The CDR3 loop is CASSREIRVASYNEQFF. CDR3 nucleotides: TGTGCCAGCTCACGGGAGATAAGGGTAGCCTCCTACAATGAGCAGTTCTTC.

This clonotype showed up just once. The chain has TRBV9 and TRBJ2-1; D unresolved. CDR1 is SGDLS and CDR2 is YYNGEE in the germline V gene. CDR3 size: 16 residues. Trimming pared 0 bases from V and 10 bases from J, leaving 20 bases between. This chain's CDR3 is CASSVGSTHPSREQFF. CDR3 DNA: TGTGCCAGCAGCGTAGGATCTACCCACCCTAGTAGGGAGCAGTTCTTC.

The chain combines TRBV6-2 or TRBV6-3 with TRBJ1-1; D is unclear. This CDR3 has 13 amino acids. The V end was cut by 6 bases, the J end by 5 bases, with 13 bases between. The V gene's germline CDR1 is MNHEY and CDR2 SVGEGT. The chain's CDR3 is CASRLLGWTEAFF. Here the CDR3 DNA reads TGTGCCAGCAGACTTCTAGGGTGGACTGAAGCTTTCTTT.